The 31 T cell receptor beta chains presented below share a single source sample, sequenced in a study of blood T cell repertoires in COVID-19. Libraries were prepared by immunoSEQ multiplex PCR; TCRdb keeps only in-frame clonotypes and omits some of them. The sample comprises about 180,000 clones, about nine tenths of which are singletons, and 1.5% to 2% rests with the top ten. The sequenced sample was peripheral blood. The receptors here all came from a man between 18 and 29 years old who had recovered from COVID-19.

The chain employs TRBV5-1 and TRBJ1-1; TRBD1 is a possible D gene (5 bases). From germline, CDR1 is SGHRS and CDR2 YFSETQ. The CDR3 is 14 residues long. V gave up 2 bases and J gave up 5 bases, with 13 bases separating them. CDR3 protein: CASSFQGSATEAFF. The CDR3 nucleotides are TGCGCCAGCAGCTTCCAGGGAAGTGCGACTGAAGCTTTCTTT.

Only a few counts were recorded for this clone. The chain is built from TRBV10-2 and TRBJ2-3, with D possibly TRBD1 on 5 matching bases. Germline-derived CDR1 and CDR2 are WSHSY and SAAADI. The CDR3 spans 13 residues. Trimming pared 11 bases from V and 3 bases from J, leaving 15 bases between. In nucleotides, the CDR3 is TGCGCCGTATCTGTGGGGCTAACAGATACGCAGTATTTT. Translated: CAVSVGLTDTQYF.

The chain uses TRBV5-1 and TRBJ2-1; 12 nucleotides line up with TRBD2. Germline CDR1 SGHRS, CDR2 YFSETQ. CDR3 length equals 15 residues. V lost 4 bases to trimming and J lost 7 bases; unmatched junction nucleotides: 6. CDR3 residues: CASSPRLAGDNEQFF. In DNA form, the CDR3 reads TGCGCCAGCAGCCCAAGACTAGCGGGAGATAATGAGCAGTTCTTC.

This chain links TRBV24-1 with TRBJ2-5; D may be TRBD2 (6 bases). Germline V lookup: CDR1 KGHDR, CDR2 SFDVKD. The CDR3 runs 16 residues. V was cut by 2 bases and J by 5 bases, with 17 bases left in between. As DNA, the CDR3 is TGTGCCACCAGTGATTCAGGGCAGGGAGGATTGGAGACCCAGTACTTC. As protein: CATSDSGQGGLETQYF.

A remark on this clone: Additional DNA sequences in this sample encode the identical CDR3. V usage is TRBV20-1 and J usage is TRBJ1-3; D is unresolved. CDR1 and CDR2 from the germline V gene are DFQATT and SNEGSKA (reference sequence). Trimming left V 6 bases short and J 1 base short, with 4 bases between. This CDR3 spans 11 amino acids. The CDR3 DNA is TGCAGTGCCCGGTCTGGAAACACCATATATTTT. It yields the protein CSARSGNTIYF.

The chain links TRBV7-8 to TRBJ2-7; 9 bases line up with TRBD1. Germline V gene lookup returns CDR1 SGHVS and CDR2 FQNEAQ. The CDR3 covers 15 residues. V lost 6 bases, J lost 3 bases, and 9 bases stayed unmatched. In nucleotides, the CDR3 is TGTGCCAGCAGTTGGGCAGGGACAGGGATCTACGAGCAGTACTTC. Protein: CASSWAGTGIYEQYF.

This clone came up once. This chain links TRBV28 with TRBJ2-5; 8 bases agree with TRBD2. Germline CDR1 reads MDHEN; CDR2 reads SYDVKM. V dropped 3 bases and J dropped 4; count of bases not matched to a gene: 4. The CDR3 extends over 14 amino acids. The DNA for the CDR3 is TGTGCCAGCAGTTTCGGGCGGGAGGTAGAGACCCAGTACTTC. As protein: CASSFGREVETQYF.

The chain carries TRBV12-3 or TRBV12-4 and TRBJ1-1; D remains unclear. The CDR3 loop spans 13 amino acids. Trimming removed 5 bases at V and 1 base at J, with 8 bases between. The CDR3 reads CASSLSENTEAFF. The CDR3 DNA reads TGTGCCAGCAGTCTCAGTGAGAACACTGAAGCTTTCTTT.

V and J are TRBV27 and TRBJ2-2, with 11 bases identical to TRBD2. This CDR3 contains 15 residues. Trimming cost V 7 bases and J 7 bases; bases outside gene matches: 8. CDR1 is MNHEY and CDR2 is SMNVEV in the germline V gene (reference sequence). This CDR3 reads CASKLLAGEGGELFF. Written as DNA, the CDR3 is TGTGCCAGCAAGCTACTAGCGGGAGAAGGCGGGGAGCTGTTTTTT.

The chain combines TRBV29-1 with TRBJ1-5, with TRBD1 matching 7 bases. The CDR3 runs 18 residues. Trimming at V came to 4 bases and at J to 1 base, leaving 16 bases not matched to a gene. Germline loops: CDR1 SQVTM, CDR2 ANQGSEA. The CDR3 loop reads CSVVLSTGWGSSNQPQHF. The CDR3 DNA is TGCAGCGTTGTGCTTTCGACAGGGTGGGGGTCGAGCAATCAGCCCCAGCATTTT.

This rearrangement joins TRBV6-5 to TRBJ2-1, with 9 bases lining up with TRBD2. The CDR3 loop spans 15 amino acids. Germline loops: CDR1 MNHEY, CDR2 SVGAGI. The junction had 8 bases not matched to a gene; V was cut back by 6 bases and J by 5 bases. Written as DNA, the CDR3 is TGTGCCAGCAGCGAGGCGCTAGCGGGAAACAATGAGCAGTTCTTC. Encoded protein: CASSEALAGNNEQFF.

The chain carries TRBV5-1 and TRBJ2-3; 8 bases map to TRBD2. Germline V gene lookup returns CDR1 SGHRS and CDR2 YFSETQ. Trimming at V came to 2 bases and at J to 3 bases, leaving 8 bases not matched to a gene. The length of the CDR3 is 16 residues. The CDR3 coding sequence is TGCGCCAGCAGCTTACAGAGCGGGAGAAGTACAGATACGCAGTATTTT. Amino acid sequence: CASSLQSGRSTDTQYF.

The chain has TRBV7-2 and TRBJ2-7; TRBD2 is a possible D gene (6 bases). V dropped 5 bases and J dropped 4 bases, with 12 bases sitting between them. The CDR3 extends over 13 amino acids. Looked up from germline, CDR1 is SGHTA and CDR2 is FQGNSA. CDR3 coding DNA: TGTGCCAGCAGCGCGGGACCTATTTACGAGCAGTACTTC. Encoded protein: CASSAGPIYEQYF.

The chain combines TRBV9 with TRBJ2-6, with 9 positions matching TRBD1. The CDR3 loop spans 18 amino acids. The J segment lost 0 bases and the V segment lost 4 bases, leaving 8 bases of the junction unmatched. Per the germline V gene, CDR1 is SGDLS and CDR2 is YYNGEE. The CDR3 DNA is TGTGCCAGCAGCAGTCCGGGACAGGGCTACTCTGGGGCCAACGTCCTGACTTTC. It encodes CASSSPGQGYSGANVLTF.

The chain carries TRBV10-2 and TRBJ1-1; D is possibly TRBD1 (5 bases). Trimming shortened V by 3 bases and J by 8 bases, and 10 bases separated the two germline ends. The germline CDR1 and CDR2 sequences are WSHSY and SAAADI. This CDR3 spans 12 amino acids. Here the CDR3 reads CASSDIQGEAFF. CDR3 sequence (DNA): TGCGCCAGCAGTGATATTCAGGGAGAAGCTTTCTTT.

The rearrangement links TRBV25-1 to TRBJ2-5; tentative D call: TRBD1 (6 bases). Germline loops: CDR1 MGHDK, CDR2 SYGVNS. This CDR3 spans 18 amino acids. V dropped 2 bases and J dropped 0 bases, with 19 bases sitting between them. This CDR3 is CASSEAPSTGIYQETQYF. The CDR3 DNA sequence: TGTGCCAGCAGTGAAGCACCCTCCACAGGGATCTACCAAGAGACCCAGTACTTC.

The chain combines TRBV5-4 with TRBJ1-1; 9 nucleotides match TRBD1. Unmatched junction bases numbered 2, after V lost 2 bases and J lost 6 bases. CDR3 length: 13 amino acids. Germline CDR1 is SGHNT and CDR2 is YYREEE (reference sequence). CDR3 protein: CASSLWTGAEAFF. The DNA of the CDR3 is TGTGCCAGCAGCTTATGGACAGGGGCTGAAGCTTTCTTT. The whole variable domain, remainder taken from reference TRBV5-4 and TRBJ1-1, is ETGVTQSPTHLIKTRGQQVTLRCSSQSGHNTVSWYQQALGQGPQFIFQYYREEENGRGNFPPRFSGLQFPNYSSELNVNALELDDSALYLCASSLWTGAEAFFGQGTRLTVV.

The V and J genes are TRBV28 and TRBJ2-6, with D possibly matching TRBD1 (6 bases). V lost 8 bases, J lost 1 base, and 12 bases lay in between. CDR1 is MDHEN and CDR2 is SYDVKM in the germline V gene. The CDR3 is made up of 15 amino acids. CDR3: CASVKGGSGANVLTF. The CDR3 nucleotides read TGTGCCAGCGTCAAAGGGGGATCTGGGGCCAACGTCCTGACTTTC.

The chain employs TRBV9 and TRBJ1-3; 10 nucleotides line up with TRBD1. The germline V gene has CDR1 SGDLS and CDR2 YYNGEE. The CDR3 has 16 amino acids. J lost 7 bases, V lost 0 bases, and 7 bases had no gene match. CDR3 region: CASSVATGQGRNTIYF. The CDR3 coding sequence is TGTGCCAGCAGCGTAGCTACGGGACAGGGGCGGAACACCATATATTTT.

The CDR3, as DNA: TGTGCCTGGAGTGTACAGTTAAACACTGAAGCTTTCTTT. Protein product: CAWSVQLNTEAFF. The chain recombines TRBV30 with TRBJ1-1; D not resolved. CDR1 and CDR2 from the germline V gene are GTSNPN and SVGIG (reference sequence). The CDR3 has 13 amino acids. Trimming shortened V by 0 bases and J by 2 bases, and 7 bases separated the two germline ends.

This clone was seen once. This CDR3 reads CASSLLAGVTDTQYF. In nucleotides, the CDR3 is TGTGCCAGCAGCTTACTAGCGGGGGTCACAGATACGCAGTATTTT. This rearrangement joins TRBV11-2 to TRBJ2-3; 10 nucleotides match TRBD2. The CDR3 spans 15 residues. V lost 2 bases to trimming and J lost 2 bases; unmatched junction nucleotides: 1. The germline V gene has CDR1 SGHAT and CDR2 FQNNGV.

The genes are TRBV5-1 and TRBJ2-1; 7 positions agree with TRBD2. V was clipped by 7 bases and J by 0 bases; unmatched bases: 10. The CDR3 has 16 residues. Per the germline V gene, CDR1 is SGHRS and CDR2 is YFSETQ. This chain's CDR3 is CASRSSAGSSYNEQFF. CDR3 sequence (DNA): TGCGCCAGCCGATCTTCAGCGGGGAGCTCCTACAATGAGCAGTTCTTC.

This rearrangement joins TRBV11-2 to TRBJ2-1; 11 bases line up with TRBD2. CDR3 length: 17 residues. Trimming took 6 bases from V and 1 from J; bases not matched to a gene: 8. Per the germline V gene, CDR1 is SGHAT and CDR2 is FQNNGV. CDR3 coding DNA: TGTGCCAGCAGGACCGGGACTAGCGGACTTTCCTACAATGAGCAGTTCTTC. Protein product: CASRTGTSGLSYNEQFF.

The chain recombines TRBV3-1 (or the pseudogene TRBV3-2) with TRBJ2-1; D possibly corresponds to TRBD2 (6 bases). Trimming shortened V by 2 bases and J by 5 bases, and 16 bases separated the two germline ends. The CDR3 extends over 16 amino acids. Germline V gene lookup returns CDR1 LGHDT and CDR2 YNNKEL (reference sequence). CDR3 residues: CASSQWVADLHNEQFF. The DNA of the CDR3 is TGTGCCAGCAGCCAATGGGTAGCGGACCTCCACAATGAGCAGTTCTTC.

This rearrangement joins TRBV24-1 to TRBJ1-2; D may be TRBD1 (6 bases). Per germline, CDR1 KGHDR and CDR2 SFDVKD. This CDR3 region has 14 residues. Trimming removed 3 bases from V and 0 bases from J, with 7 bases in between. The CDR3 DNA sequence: TGTGCCACCAGTGATGGGGGCGCTAACTATGGCTACACCTTC. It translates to CATSDGGANYGYTF.

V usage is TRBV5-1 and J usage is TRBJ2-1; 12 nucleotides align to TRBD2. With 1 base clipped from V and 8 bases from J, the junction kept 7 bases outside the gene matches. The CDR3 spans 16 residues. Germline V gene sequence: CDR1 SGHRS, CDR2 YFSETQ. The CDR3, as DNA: TGCGCCAGCAGCTTGTCGACTAGCGGGAGATTGGATGAGCAGTTCTTC. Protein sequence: CASSLSTSGRLDEQFF.

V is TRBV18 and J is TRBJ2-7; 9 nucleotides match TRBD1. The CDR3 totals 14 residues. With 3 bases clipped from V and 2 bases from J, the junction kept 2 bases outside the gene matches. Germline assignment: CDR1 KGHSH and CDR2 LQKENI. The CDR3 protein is CASSPGQGTYEQYF. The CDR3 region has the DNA TGTGCCAGCTCACCGGGACAGGGCACCTACGAGCAGTACTTC. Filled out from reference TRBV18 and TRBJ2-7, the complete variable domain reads NAGVMQNPRHLVRRRGQEARLRCSPMKGHSHVYWYRQLPEEGLKFMVYLQKENIIDESGMPKERFSAEFPKEGPSILRIQQVVRGDSAAYFCASSPGQGTYEQYFGPGTRLTVT.

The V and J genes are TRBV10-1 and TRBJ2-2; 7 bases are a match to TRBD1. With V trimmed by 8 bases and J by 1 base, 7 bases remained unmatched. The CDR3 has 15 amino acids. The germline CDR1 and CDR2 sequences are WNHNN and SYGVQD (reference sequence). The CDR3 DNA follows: TGCGCCAGCGGGGCCCGGACAGGGAACACCGGGGAGCTGTTTTTT. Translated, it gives CASGARTGNTGELFF.

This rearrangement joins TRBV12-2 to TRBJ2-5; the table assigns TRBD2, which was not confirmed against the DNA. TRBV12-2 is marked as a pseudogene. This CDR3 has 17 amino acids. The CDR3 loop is CASRLPASGGLTQTQYF. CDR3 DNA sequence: TGTGCAAGTCGCTTACCGGCTAGCGGGGGACTAACGCAGACCCAGTACTTC.

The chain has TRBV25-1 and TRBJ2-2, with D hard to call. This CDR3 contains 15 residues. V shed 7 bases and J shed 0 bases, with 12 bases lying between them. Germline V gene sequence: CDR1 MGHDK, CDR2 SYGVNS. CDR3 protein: CASTTNRANTGELFF. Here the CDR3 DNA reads TGTGCCAGCACCACAAACCGGGCGAACACCGGGGAGCTGTTTTTT.

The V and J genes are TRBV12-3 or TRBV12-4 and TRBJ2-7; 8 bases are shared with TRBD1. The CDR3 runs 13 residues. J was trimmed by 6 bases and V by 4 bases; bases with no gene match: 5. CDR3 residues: CASSSGQGLEQYF. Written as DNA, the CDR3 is TGTGCCAGCAGTTCCGGACAGGGACTCGAGCAGTACTTC.